A selection of T cell receptor beta chains follows, all from one sample in a study of glioma-infiltrating T cells. TCRdb fed the multiplex PCR reads into MiXCR, producing one record per CDR3 protein. The table lists under 200,000 distinct CDR3 sequences, more than 35% of them singletons. Sequencing input: glioma tissue, nonneoplastic brain tissue, or PBMCs (not recorded which). These TCRs come from a human donor with low-grade glioma or glioblastoma, undergoing nonglioma brain surgery, or in good health (not recorded which). Each CDR3 is given with its conserved first and last residue. A D gene is named only where the DNA matches it firmly. Clone size is not always given. Where it is, it says once, few, many or a class for expanded clones.

many	-	TRBV20-1	TRBJ2-7	TGCAGTGCTAGAGACAGTCGGGGCTACGAGCAGTACTTC	CSARDSRGYEQYF
many	-	TRBV15	TRBJ2-1	TGTGCCACCAGCACCAGGGTCTCGAACAATGAGCAGTTCTTC	CATSTRVSNNEQFF
many	TRBD1	TRBV20-1	TRBJ1-2	TGCAGTGCTAGAGGAGACAGGGGTAGCTATGGCTACACCTTC	CSARGDRGSYGYTF
-	-	TRBV4-1	TRBJ2-7	TGCGCCAGCAGCCAGGACACCGACTCCTACGAGCAGTACTTC	CASSQDTDSYEQYF
-	TRBD1	TRBV20-1	TRBJ2-7	TGCAGTGATAGACAGGGGCGGGCCTACGAGAAGTACTTC	CSDRQGRAYEKYF
-	-	TRBV20-1	TRBJ2-5	TGCATTGCTAGAGATCCTGTACAGGCCACGGAGACCCAGTACTTC	CIARDPVQATETQYF
medium-sized	-	TRBV27	TRBJ1-1	TGTGCCAGCCGTTCGGACAGTGGGCTAAGAGGTGAAGCTTTCTTT	CASRSDSGLRGEAFF
-	TRBD2	TRBV3-1	TRBJ2-7	TGTGCCAGCCGCGACACTCCGGGACTAGCGGGAGTAAGCTCCACCTACGAGCAGTACTTC	CASRDTPGLAGVSSTYEQYF
many	TRBD1	TRBV20-1	TRBJ1-2	TGCAGTGCTTTTACAGGGGGCTATGGCTACACCTTC	CSAFTGGYGYTF
many	-	TRBV7-6	TRBJ2-7	TGTGCCAGCAGCTTAGCTTTGGCGGGGTCCTACGAGCAGTACTTC	CASSLALAGSYEQYF
many	TRBD1	TRBV6-6	TRBJ1-2	TGTGCCAGCAGTTACTCCCGGGACAGGGGAACGGTCTCTGGCTACACCTTC	CASSYSRDRGTVSGYTF
many	-	TRBV3-1	TRBJ1-2	TGTGCCAGCAGCCAAGATGATTTAGTTGGTGGCTACACCTTC	CASSQDDLVGGYTF
many	-	TRBV28	TRBJ2-1	TGTGCCAGCAGCTCCCGTCCAGGGCCCAATGAGCAGTTCTTC	CASSSRPGPNEQFF
few	-	TRBV27	TRBJ2-1	TGTGCCAGCAGTTACCGGGACTCTGATGTTGGGTTCTTC	CASSYRDSDVGFF
few	-	TRBV30	TRBJ2-7	TGTGTCTGGAGTGTACGGAGGGTTAACGAGCAGTACTTC	CVWSVRRVNEQYF
-	-	TRBV29-1	TRBJ2-5	TGCAGCGCTCAGGGAGTGGGTTCGGGAGAGACCCAGTACTTC	CSAQGVGSGETQYF
many	TRBD2	TRBV7-2	TRBJ2-7	TGTGCCAGCAGCCAAGGATTAGCGGGAGCCTACGAGCAGTACTTC	CASSQGLAGAYEQYF
many	-	TRBV3-1	TRBJ2-1	TGTGCCAGCAGCCAACTATATGAGCAGTTCTTC	CASSQLYEQFF
many	-	TRBV25-1	TRBJ1-2	TGTGCCAGCAGTGAGGTGAATGGCTACACCTTC	CASSEVNGYTF
many	-	TRBV27	TRBJ1-1	TGTGCCAGCAGGAGAGCGGCGGCTGCTGAAGCTTTCTTT	CASRRAAAAEAFF
-	TRBD2	TRBV4-1	TRBJ2-1	TGCGCCAGCAGCCCGGCGGGGGGACTTAACAATGAGCAGTTCTTC	CASSPAGGLNNEQFF
few	TRBD2	TRBV7-9	TRBJ2-1	TGTGCCAGCGAATCCGGGACTAGCGGGAGGGGGGTCAATGAGCAGTTCTTC	CASESGTSGRGVNEQFF
many	-	TRBV27	TRBJ1-5	TGTGCCAGCAGCGCGGGCAATCAGCCCCAGCATTTT	CASSAGNQPQHF
-	TRBD2	TRBV2	TRBJ2-2	TGTGCCAGCAGCCCTAGCGGGATCTCCGGGGAGCTGTTTTTT	CASSPSGISGELFF
-	TRBD1	TRBV10-3	TRBJ1-1	TGTGCCATCAGGGGGACAGCGCTGAACACTGAAACCTTCTTT	CAIRGTALNTETFF
-	TRBD2	TRBV7-6	TRBJ2-1	TGTGCCAGCAGCCGGGGACTAGCGGGATCAAACTCCTACGATGAGCAGTTCTTC	CASSRGLAGSNSYDEQFF
-	-	TRBV10-3	TRBJ2-3	TGTGCCACCGGAAGGGAGACTAGAGGGAGTGCAGATACGCAGTATTTT	CATGRETRGSADTQYF
many	-	TRBV27	TRBJ2-7	TGTGCCAGCAGCCTGGCGGAGGGTCCCTACGAGCAGTACTTC	CASSLAEGPYEQYF
-	TRBD2	TRBV5-4	TRBJ2-2	TGCGCCAGCAGACCACCCAGCCAGCGGGGGACCGGGGAGCTGTTTTTT	CASRPPSQRGTGELFF
many	-	TRBV27	TRBJ2-7	TGTGCCAGCAGTTTGGCCAAGGACACGGGATTCTACGGGCAGTACTTC	CASSLAKDTGFYGQYF
many	-	TRBV24-1	TRBJ2-3	TGTGCCACCAGTGACTTGCAGGCAGATACGCAGTATTTT	CATSDLQADTQYF
many	-	TRBV7-9	TRBJ1-5	TGTGCCAGCAGCGGGGAAAGGGTAAATCAGCCCCAGCATTTT	CASSGERVNQPQHF
-	-	TRBV4-2	TRBJ2-2	TGTGCCAGCAGCCAAGATCGGGGTACCGGGGAGCTGTTTTTT	CASSQDRGTGELFF
few	-	TRBV29-1	TRBJ2-5	TGCAGCGTTGAACCCCGGGGTCTTGGGCAAGAGACCCAGTACTTC	CSVEPRGLGQETQYF
-	-	TRBV20-1	TRBJ2-1	TGCAGTGCTCCAGTGCAGGGGAATGGGCAGTTCTTC	CSAPVQGNGQFF
few	-	TRBV3-1	TRBJ2-2	TGTGCCAGCAGCCAGGGAAATAGTGAGTCCGGGGAGCTGTTTTTT	CASSQGNSESGELFF
few	-	TRBV4-1	TRBJ2-4	TGCGCCAGCAGCCAAGCTCTGGGCCGGACCCTTAAAAACATTCAGTACTTC	CASSQALGRTLKNIQYF
-	TRBD1	TRBV16	TRBJ1-5	TGTGCCAGCAGCCAGACAGGGGTCGAGCCCCAGCATTTT	CASSQTGVEPQHF
many	-	TRBV28	TRBJ2-7	TGTGCCAGCAGTTTGGGTAATAGCGGTGCCGACGAGCAGTACTTC	CASSLGNSGADEQYF
few	TRBD2	TRBV7-6	TRBJ2-1	TGTGCCAGCAGCTTGTCTAGCGGGGATAGCTCCTACAATGAGCAGTTCTTC	CASSLSSGDSSYNEQFF
many	TRBD1	TRBV20-1	TRBJ2-1	TGCAGTGCCGGACAGGGGTACAATGAGCAGTTCTTC	CSAGQGYNEQFF
few	-	TRBV12-3/TRBV12-4	TRBJ2-7	TGTGCCAGCGCCAGGGACACCACCTCCTACGAGCAGTACTTC	CASARDTTSYEQYF